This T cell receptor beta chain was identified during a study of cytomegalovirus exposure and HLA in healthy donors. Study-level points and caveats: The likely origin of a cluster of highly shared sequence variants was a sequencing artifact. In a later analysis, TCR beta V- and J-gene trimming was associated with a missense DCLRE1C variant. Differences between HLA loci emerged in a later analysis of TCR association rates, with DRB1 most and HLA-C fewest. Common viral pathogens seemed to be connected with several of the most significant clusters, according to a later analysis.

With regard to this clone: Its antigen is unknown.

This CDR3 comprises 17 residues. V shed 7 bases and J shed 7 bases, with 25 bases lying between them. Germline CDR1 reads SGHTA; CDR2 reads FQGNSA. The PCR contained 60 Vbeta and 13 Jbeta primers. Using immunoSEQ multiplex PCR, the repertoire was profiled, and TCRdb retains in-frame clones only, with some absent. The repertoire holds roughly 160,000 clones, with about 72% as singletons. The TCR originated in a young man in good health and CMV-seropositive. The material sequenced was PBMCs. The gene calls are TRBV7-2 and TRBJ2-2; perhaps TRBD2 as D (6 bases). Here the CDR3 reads CASTPRGASTEGGELFF. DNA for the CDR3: TGTGCCAGCACCCCTCGTGGAGCAAGCACGGAGGGCGGGGAGCTGTTTTTT. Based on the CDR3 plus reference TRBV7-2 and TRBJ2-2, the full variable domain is GAGVSQSPSNKVTEKGKDVELRCDPISGHTALYWYRQSLGQGLEFLIYFQGNSAPDKSGLPSDRFSAERTGGSVSTLTIQRTQQEDSAVYLCASTPRGASTEGGELFFGEGSRLTVL.